The T cell receptor (beta chain) described here comes from a study of identical twins. Study-wide results and limits: Whereas memory repertoires showed no such difference, abundant cord blood beta clonotypes carried fewer insertions.

Donors uniformly comprised healthy Caucasians. For this clonotype: Antigen: not known.

CDR1 is SGHTA and CDR2 is FQGNSA in the germline V gene. This CDR3 contains 15 residues. V lost 4 bases and J lost 4; bases outside the gene matches: 9. From the 5' RACE reads, TCRdb called clonotypes with MiXCR, one entry per CDR3 protein. In the table there are about 1.7 million distinct CDR3 sequences, about 31% of which are singletons. The sequencing input was cord blood. V and J are TRBV7-2 and TRBJ2-7; 8 bases map to TRBD2. This TCR was recovered from a newborn girl in good health. The CDR3 nucleotides are TGTGCCAGCAGCTATTTCCTAGCGGGCGGATACGAGCAGTACTTC. Translated, it gives CASSYFLAGGYEQYF.